This TCR beta chain was obtained from a study of graft-versus-host responses after intestinal transplantation. The wider study: Once they had received anti-thymocyte globulin induction, all recipients took tacrolimus and steroids for approximately 3 years.

Method: immunoSEQ multiplex PCR; TCRdb's copy keeps in-frame clones and lacks some. The sample lists some 45,000 clones; more than 85% were seen once. Germline assignment: CDR1 MDHEN and CDR2 SYDVKM. This CDR3 is 11 amino acids long. With 8 bases removed from V and 6 bases from J, the gap between germline ends came to 10 bases. Sample: PBMCs, taken 524 days after transplant. The chain couples TRBV28 to TRBJ1-2, with D unresolved. The TCR comes from a human patient who received an intestinal transplant, so some T cells may come from the graft donor. The CDR3 DNA sequence: TGTGCCAGCGGCTGGTGGGATGGCTACACCTTC. Translating gives CASGWWDGYTF.